Following are 29 T cell receptor beta chains from one sample sequenced in a study of blood T cell repertoires in COVID-19. Some clones are missing from TCRdb's copy, which holds only in-frame ones; the method was immunoSEQ multiplex PCR. The table records 170,000 or so clones, around 90% of them present only once. Sequences were obtained from peripheral blood. These receptors were collected from a man aged 40-50 years with active or convalescent COVID-19.

The gene calls are TRBV23-1 and TRBJ1-5, with a weak D call TRBD1 (5 bases). TRBV23-1 is sorted into the ORF group, with uncertain function. The CDR3 contains 14 residues. V lost 0 bases to trimming and J lost 11 bases, with 14 bases between them. As DNA, the CDR3 is TGCGCCAGCAGTCAATCATGGGGGGGGAGGGCCCAGCATTTT. This encodes CASSQSWGGRAQHF.

The genes are TRBV5-4 and TRBJ1-6, with a possible D match to TRBD1 (5 bases). Germline values: CDR1 SGHNT, CDR2 YYREEE (reference sequence). The CDR3 sequence is 13 residues long. Trimming shortened V by 0 bases and J by 11 bases, and 9 bases separated the two germline ends. CDR3 sequence (DNA): TGTGCCAGCAGCTTGGAGGGCAGGGCACCCCTCCACTTT. Protein product: CASSLEGRAPLHF.

In DNA form, the CDR3 reads TGTGCCAGCGGTACAGGGGGCTCCATAGAGACCCAGTACTTC. Translating gives CASGTGGSIETQYF. The chain combines TRBV11-3 with TRBJ2-5; 9 nucleotides align to TRBD1. The germline V gene has CDR1 SGHNT and CDR2 YENEEA. The length of the CDR3 is 14 residues. V was clipped by 8 bases and J by 4 bases; unmatched bases: 8.

The rearrangement uses TRBV5-1 and TRBJ1-5; 8 bases agree with TRBD1. The V gene end was trimmed by 2 bases and the J gene end by 7 bases; junction bases not matched to a gene: 8. The germline CDR1 and CDR2 sequences are SGHRS and YFSETQ. This CDR3 spans 15 amino acids. The CDR3 region is CASSFSAGGEQPQHF. CDR3 DNA sequence: TGCGCCAGCAGCTTCAGCGCAGGGGGCGAACAGCCCCAGCATTTT.

To note about this clone: Distinct nucleotide sequences in the sample also encode this CDR3. The J gene is TRBJ1-1, the V gene TRBV5-1; perhaps TRBD1 as D (6 bases). V was shortened by 4 bases and J by 2 bases, with 9 bases between the two germline ends. The CDR3 extends over 13 amino acids. CDR1 and CDR2 (germline): SGHRS, YFSETQ. The CDR3 nucleotides are TGCGCCAGCAGCCCACAGGGAAACACTGAAGCTTTCTTT. Translated, it gives CASSPQGNTEAFF.

This rearrangement joins TRBV24-1 to TRBJ1-4; TRBD1 is a possible D gene (5 bases). The CDR3 has 14 residues. CDR1 is KGHDR, CDR2 SFDVKD, per germline. The V gene lost 3 bases and the J gene lost 4 bases, with 8 bases spanning the gap. The CDR3 here is CATSDQGDNEKLFF. The CDR3 region has the DNA TGTGCCACCAGTGATCAAGGGGATAATGAAAAACTGTTTTTT.

The V gene is TRBV7-9, the J gene TRBJ1-1, with TRBD1 matching over 10 bases. The CDR3 runs 13 residues. CDR1 is SEHNR, CDR2 FQNEAQ, per germline (reference sequence). Trimming at V came to 7 bases and at J to 7 bases, leaving 6 bases not matched to a gene. The DNA for the CDR3 is TGTGCCAGCACCTCCTGGGACAGGGGTGAAGCTTTCTTT. Its translation is CASTSWDRGEAFF. Supplemented by reference TRBV7-9 and TRBJ1-1, the full variable domain reads DTGVSQNPRHKITKRGQNVTFRCDPISEHNRLYWYRQTLGQGPEFLTYFQNEAQLEKSRLLSDRFSAERPKGSFSTLEIQRTEQGDSAMYLCASTSWDRGEAFFGQGTRLTVV.

This rearrangement joins TRBV6-1 to TRBJ1-3; D gene ambiguous. The V end lost 2 bases, the J end lost 0 bases, and 8 bases lay between the germline ends. The germline V gene has CDR1 MNHNS and CDR2 SASEGT. This CDR3 region has 15 residues. The CDR3 DNA follows: TGTGCCAGCAGTGAACTCTCTTACTCTGGAAACACCATATATTTT. Translation gives CASSELSYSGNTIYF.

A few counts support this clone. This sequence joins TRBV10-3 and TRBJ2-3; 7 bases fit TRBD2. The CDR3 has 13 amino acids. Germline V CDR1 and CDR2: ENHRY, SYGVKD. The CDR3: CSSKRGAADTQYF. The CDR3 bases are TGTTCCTCCAAGCGGGGCGCGGCAGATACGCAGTATTTT.

The count of this clone is one. V usage is TRBV19 and J usage is TRBJ1-5; 8 bases fit TRBD1. The ends lost 4 bases at V and 3 bases at J; junction bases unmatched: 5. CDR3 size: 15 residues. CDR1 and CDR2 (germline): LNHDA, SQIVND (reference sequence). The CDR3 nucleotides are TGTGCCAGTAGTAAGGGGACAGGAAACAATCAGCCCCAGCATTTT. This codes for CASSKGTGNNQPQHF.

This clone turned up a few times. V gene TRBV4-2 combines with J gene TRBJ1-1; D call uncertain. CDR1 and CDR2 (germline): LGHNA, YNFKEQ. CDR3 length: 13 residues. Trimming removed 1 base at V and 3 bases at J, with 6 bases between. CDR3 region: CASSQVGDTEAFF. For the CDR3, the DNA is TGTGCCAGCAGCCAAGTGGGCGACACTGAAGCTTTCTTT.

This chain links TRBV4-1 with TRBJ2-2, with D perhaps matching TRBD2 (6 bases). In germline, CDR1 is MGHRA, CDR2 YSYEKL. This CDR3 comprises 16 residues. Trimming removed 4 bases at V and 3 bases at J, with 15 bases between. The chain's CDR3 is CASSRRGDSYTGELFF. CDR3 sequence (DNA): TGCGCCAGCAGCCGAAGAGGGGACTCCTACACCGGGGAGCTGTTTTTT.

This clone was recorded once. This chain uses TRBV19 with TRBJ2-7, with 9 bases lining up with TRBD1. The germline V gene has CDR1 LNHDA and CDR2 SQIVND (reference sequence). CDR3 length: 15 amino acids. V shed 3 bases, J shed 2 bases, and the junction held 5 bases outside the gene matches. CDR3 loop: CASSISGTGPYEQYF. As DNA, the CDR3 is TGTGCCAGTAGTATTTCCGGGACAGGGCCCTACGAGCAGTACTTC. Drawing the rest from reference TRBV19 and TRBJ2-7, the complete variable domain is DGGITQSPKYLFRKEGQNVTLSCEQNLNHDAMYWYRQDPGQGLRLIYYSQIVNDFQKGDIAEGYSVSREKKESFPLTVTSAQKNPTAFYLCASSISGTGPYEQYFGPGTRLTVT.

This chain connects TRBV28 to TRBJ1-6; no definite D call. CDR1 and CDR2 (germline): MDHEN, SYDVKM. The CDR3 loop spans 16 amino acids. Trimming took 7 bases from V and 4 from J, leaving 17 bases between them. CDR3 in amino acids: CASISQSKSYNSPLHF. The DNA of the CDR3 is TGTGCCAGCATCTCCCAAAGCAAGAGTTATAATTCACCCCTCCACTTT. Variable domain in full (rest from reference TRBV28 and TRBJ1-6): DVKVTQSSRYLVKRTGEKVFLECVQDMDHENMFWYRQDPGLGLRLIYFSYDVKMKEKGDIPEGYSVSREKKERFSLILESASTNQTSMYLCASISQSKSYNSPLHFGNGTRLTVT.

The chain employs TRBV28 and TRBJ2-1; 12 bases are shared with TRBD2. The CDR3 has 15 residues. V shed 6 bases and J 7 bases; nucleotides not matched to a gene: 7. The germline CDR1 and CDR2 sequences are MDHEN and SYDVKM. CDR3 coding DNA: TGTGCCAGCAGGAAACTAGCGGGGGGTCTAAATGAGCAGTTCTTC. Amino acids: CASRKLAGGLNEQFF.

This clone was recorded a few times. The chain carries TRBV19 and TRBJ2-7; 12 bases match TRBD2. With V trimmed by 4 bases and J by 2 bases, 0 bases remained unmatched. This CDR3 has 14 amino acids. Looked up from germline, CDR1 is LNHDA and CDR2 is SQIVND (reference sequence). The CDR3 coding sequence is TGTGCCAGTAGTAGGACTAGCGGGGCCTACGAGCAGTACTTC. This encodes CASSRTSGAYEQYF.

This chain joins TRBV5-1 and TRBJ1-2; unclear D gene. V shed 0 bases and J shed 7 bases, with 7 bases lying between them. Germline assignment: CDR1 SGHRS and CDR2 YFSETQ. The CDR3 has 12 residues. The CDR3 DNA is TGCGCCAGCAGCTTGGGGGAGGGTGGCTACACCTTC. It specifies CASSLGEGGYTF.

This chain links TRBV2 with TRBJ1-5; TRBD1 might be the D (5 bases). V was trimmed by 4 bases and J by 0 bases, leaving 13 bases between them. This CDR3 has 16 amino acids. The germline V gene encodes CDR1 SNHLY and CDR2 FYNNEI. CDR3 loop: CASSVGTPSSNQPQHF. CDR3 nucleotides: TGTGCCAGCAGTGTTGGGACTCCCTCTAGCAATCAGCCCCAGCATTTT. Full variable domain (outside the CDR3, taken from reference TRBV2 and TRBJ1-5): EPEVTQTPSHQVTQMGQEVILRCVPISNHLYFYWYRQILGQKVEFLVSFYNNEISEKSEIFDDQFSVERPDGSNFTLKIRSTKLEDSAMYFCASSVGTPSSNQPQHFGDGTRLSIL.

The chain is built from TRBV10-2 and TRBJ2-1; TRBD2 matches at 11 bases. CDR3 length: 19 residues. Germline CDR1 reads WSHSY; CDR2 reads SAAADI. Unmatched junction bases numbered 9, after V lost 2 bases and J lost 0 bases. The CDR3 loop reads CASSEGGLADRSSYNEQFF. DNA of the CDR3: TGCGCCAGCAGTGAGGGGGGACTAGCGGATAGGAGCTCCTACAATGAGCAGTTCTTC.

This clone was observed once. In DNA, the CDR3 is TGTGCCAGCATGACGGCGGGGGGGACCCTCTACGAGCAGTACTTC. Residues: CASMTAGGTLYEQYF. The chain joins TRBV27 to TRBJ2-7, with 9 bases that match TRBD2. Losses at the gene ends were 7 bases for V and 3 bases for J; bases not matched to a gene: 10. The CDR3 runs to 15 residues. CDR1 MNHEY and CDR2 SMNVEV come from the germline V gene (reference sequence).

In its sample, this clone was seen a few times. The rearrangement uses TRBV6-5 and TRBJ2-2; D is unclear. Germline CDR1 is MNHEY and CDR2 is SVGAGI. The V end lost 1 base, the J end lost 7 bases, and 7 bases lay between the germline ends. The CDR3 runs 13 residues. CDR3 nucleotides: TGTGCCAGCAGTTACTTCGAGAACGGGGAGCTGTTTTTT. It codes for CASSYFENGELFF.

This chain links TRBV28 with TRBJ1-6, with TRBD1 matching 7 bases. Per germline, CDR1 MDHEN and CDR2 SYDVKM. This CDR3 region has 13 residues. Unmatched junction bases numbered 4, after V lost 7 bases and J lost 7 bases. DNA for the CDR3: TGTGCCAGCATGGACAGGTCGAATTCACCCCTCCACTTT. Its protein product is CASMDRSNSPLHF.

The chain recombines TRBV28 with TRBJ2-3; D is possibly TRBD2 (6 bases). V was trimmed by 5 bases and J by 2 bases, leaving 17 bases between them. CDR1 MDHEN and CDR2 SYDVKM come from the germline V gene. The CDR3 has 16 residues. In nucleotides, the CDR3 is TGTGCCAGCAGTGGGGGGAGGCCCCGAATCACAGATACGCAGTATTTT. It specifies CASSGGRPRITDTQYF.

The rearrangement uses TRBV9 and TRBJ1-2; D is ambiguous. The CDR3 is 13 amino acids. Trimming took 2 bases from V and 7 from J, leaving 12 bases between them. Germline values: CDR1 SGDLS, CDR2 YYNGEE. In nucleotides, the CDR3 is TGTGCCAGCAGCGTCGCAGGCAGGCGTGGCTACACCTTC. It specifies CASSVAGRRGYTF.

This clone turned up a few times. The V and J genes are TRBV12-3 or TRBV12-4 and TRBJ2-7; 7 positions match TRBD1. V lost 6 bases, J lost 3 bases, and 5 bases stayed unmatched. The CDR3 runs 13 residues. For the CDR3, the DNA is TGTGCCAGCAGCCCCGGGACAGACTACGAGCAGTACTTC. Amino acid sequence: CASSPGTDYEQYF.

The chain employs TRBV28 and TRBJ1-1; maybe TRBD1 (6 bases). The CDR3 has 15 amino acids. The V and J ends lost 8 bases and 4 bases respectively, with 20 bases between them. The V gene's germline CDR1 is MDHEN and CDR2 SYDVKM. The CDR3 loop is CASSRRTDAGTEAFF. The CDR3 nucleotides read TGTGCCAGCTCCCGGCGGACAGATGCGGGCACTGAAGCTTTCTTT.

The chain uses TRBV11-3 and TRBJ2-3; 11 positions agree with TRBD1. V shed 5 bases and J 3 bases; nucleotides not matched to a gene: 4. This CDR3 has 15 residues. Germline V gene sequence: CDR1 SGHNT, CDR2 YENEEA. The CDR3 loop reads CASSTGTGGTDTQYF. CDR3 in DNA: TGTGCCAGCAGCACCGGGACAGGGGGAACAGATACGCAGTATTTT.

The chain joins TRBV9 to TRBJ2-2; possible D gene TRBD1, 5 bases. V was trimmed by 5 bases and J by 2 bases, leaving 10 bases between them. CDR1 and CDR2 from the germline V gene are SGDLS and YYNGEE. The CDR3 has 14 residues. As DNA, the CDR3 is TGTGCCAGCAGGAGGACACCAAACACCGGGGAGCTGTTTTTT. The encoded protein is CASRRTPNTGELFF.

The J gene is TRBJ2-5, the V gene TRBV7-3; D remains unclear. The CDR3 has 13 residues. From germline, CDR1 is SGHTA and CDR2 FQGTGA. The V end lost 2 bases, the J end lost 5 bases, and 9 bases lay between the germline ends. The CDR3 protein is CASSLQFRETQYF. CDR3 DNA: TGTGCCAGCAGCTTACAGTTCAGGGAGACCCAGTACTTC.